The 14 T cell receptor beta chains in this list originate from one sample, sequenced in a study of cytomegalovirus exposure and HLA in healthy donors. The PCR contained 60 Vbeta and 13 Jbeta primers. Using immunoSEQ multiplex PCR, the repertoire was profiled, and TCRdb retains in-frame clones only, with some absent. The sample has 150,000 to 180,000 clones, 70% to 90% seen once. Specimen: PBMCs. These receptors were collected from a woman in her forties in good health and CMV-seropositive.

The chain links TRBV5-1 to TRBJ2-1; weak D call: TRBD2 (5 bases). Germline loops: CDR1 SGHRS, CDR2 YFSETQ. CDR3 length: 14 residues. Trimming stripped 0 bases from V and 9 bases from J, with 13 bases between. The CDR3 is CASSLALPEGEQFF. Written as DNA, the CDR3 is TGCGCCAGCAGCTTGGCACTACCTGAGGGTGAGCAGTTCTTC.

The chain employs TRBV18 and TRBJ2-2, with 11 bases aligning to TRBD2. CDR1 is KGHSH and CDR2 is LQKENI in the germline V gene. The trim removed 6 bases at V and 8 bases at J, leaving 14 bases unmatched. The CDR3 contains 17 residues. The CDR3 loop is CASSSRLAGGVKGELFF. As DNA, the CDR3 is TGTGCCAGCTCGTCGCGTCTAGCGGGAGGAGTCAAGGGGGAGCTGTTTTTT.

The V and J genes are TRBV30 and TRBJ2-7; weak D call: TRBD2 (6 bases). Germline assignment: CDR1 GTSNPN and CDR2 SVGIG (reference sequence). V was trimmed by 2 bases and J by 2 bases, leaving 16 bases between them. This CDR3 contains 15 residues. CDR3 sequence: CAWSTDSGPTYEQYF. CDR3 nucleotide sequence: TGTGCCTGGAGTACGGATAGCGGCCCCACCTACGAGCAGTACTTC.

V and J are TRBV27 and TRBJ2-3; 10 bases are shared with TRBD2. Trimming took 5 bases from V and 6 from J; bases not matched to a gene: 5. Looked up from germline, CDR1 is MNHEY and CDR2 is SMNVEV (reference sequence). This CDR3 has 14 amino acids. The CDR3 sequence is CASSIPGLADTQYF. CDR3 nucleotides: TGTGCCAGCAGTATTCCGGGACTAGCGGATACGCAGTATTTT.

The chain employs TRBV6-1 and TRBJ2-1; D perhaps matches TRBD2 (5 bases). Deletions cut 10 bases from V and 1 base from J, with 14 bases between. The CDR3 runs 14 residues. Germline lookup yields CDR1 MNHNS and CDR2 SASEGT. CDR3 amino acids: CANVGGPSYNEQFF. The DNA of the CDR3 is TGTGCCAACGTCGGCGGGCCGTCCTACAATGAGCAGTTCTTC.

The rearrangement links TRBV27 to TRBJ2-7, with TRBD1 matching over 8 bases. J gave up 0 bases and V 2 bases, and 9 bases lay outside the gene matches. The CDR3 is 17 amino acids. CDR1 MNHEY and CDR2 SMNVEV come from the germline V gene (reference sequence). In nucleotides, the CDR3 is TGTGCCAGCAGTTTAACAGGACAGGGTACCTCCTCCTACGAGCAGTACTTC. Protein sequence: CASSLTGQGTSSYEQYF.

The chain couples TRBV6-5 to TRBJ1-1; TRBD1 aligns across 7 bases. Trimming took 7 bases from V and 4 from J; bases not matched to a gene: 6. The CDR3 extends over 13 amino acids. Germline V gene lookup returns CDR1 MNHEY and CDR2 SVGAGI. In nucleotides, the CDR3 is TGTGCCAGCACACAGGGGATGGGCACTGAAGCTTTCTTT. Its protein is CASTQGMGTEAFF.

This clone was recorded only once. This chain connects TRBV27 to TRBJ1-1; weak D call: TRBD1 (5 bases). V was pared by 6 bases and J by 6 bases, with 17 bases between. Per the germline V gene, CDR1 is MNHEY and CDR2 is SMNVEV (reference sequence). This CDR3 has 14 residues. CDR3 region: CASSLGGAGAEAFF. CDR3 coding DNA: TGTGCCAGCAGCTTAGGCGGGGCCGGAGCTGAAGCTTTCTTT.

The chain links TRBV28 to TRBJ1-4, with unresolved D. Germline loops: CDR1 MDHEN, CDR2 SYDVKM. The length of the CDR3 is 15 residues. V was trimmed by 5 bases and J by 0 bases, leaving 10 bases between them. CDR3: CASSPAGATNEKLFF. The CDR3 DNA reads as TGTGCCAGCAGTCCCGCCGGTGCAACTAATGAAAAACTGTTTTTT.

The V and J genes are TRBV5-1 and TRBJ1-5; D possibly corresponds to TRBD1 (5 bases). CDR1 and CDR2 from the germline V gene are SGHRS and YFSETQ. This CDR3 has 15 amino acids. Deletions cut 3 bases from V and 6 bases from J, with 16 bases between. The CDR3 loop reads CASSSGPFGGQPQHF. The DNA of the CDR3 is TGCGCCAGCAGCTCGGGACCATTCGGGGGTCAGCCCCAGCATTTT.

V gene TRBV6-1 combines with J gene TRBJ1-6, with D possibly being TRBD1 (6 bases). Germline lookup yields CDR1 MNHNS and CDR2 SASEGT. V shed 3 bases and J shed 10 bases, with 13 bases lying between them. There are 14 residues in the CDR3. The CDR3, as DNA: TGTGCCAGCAGTGAGGGCAGGGGTTCCTCACCCCTCCACTTT. Protein product: CASSEGRGSSPLHF.

The rearrangement uses TRBV10-2 and TRBJ2-3; 12 bases agree with TRBD2. CDR1 and CDR2 from the germline V gene are WSHSY and SAAADI. CDR3 size: 15 residues. Trimming at V came to 6 bases and at J to 4 bases, leaving 5 bases not matched to a gene. CDR3 DNA sequence: TGCGCCAGCAGAGGGACTAGCGGGTGGCCAGATACGCAGTATTTT. Translating gives CASRGTSGWPDTQYF.

The chain joins TRBV7-6 to TRBJ2-1; D is ambiguous. The V end lost 6 bases, the J end lost 5 bases, and 17 bases lay between the germline ends. Germline V gives CDR1 SGHVS, CDR2 FNYEAQ. The CDR3 is 15 residues long. CDR3 in amino acids: CASRRASVANNEQFF. DNA of the CDR3: TGTGCCAGCAGGAGAGCCAGCGTTGCTAACAATGAGCAGTTCTTC.

A word on this clone: Other nucleotide sequences from this sample produce the same CDR3. V usage is TRBV5-4 and J usage is TRBJ2-7; 14 bases are a match to TRBD2. Germline trimming cut 4 bases from V and 3 bases from J; bases unmatched to any gene: 3. Germline CDR1 SGHNT, CDR2 YYREEE (reference sequence). This CDR3 is built from 15 residues. CDR3 sequence reads: CASSLGLAGVYEQYF. The CDR3 DNA sequence: TGTGCCAGCAGCCTGGGACTAGCGGGAGTCTACGAGCAGTACTTC.